The source of this TCR beta chain is a study of Ad26.COV2.S vaccination and SARS-CoV-2 variants. With 0 bases removed from V and 1 base from J, the gap between germline ends came to 7 bases. The CDR3 loop spans 14 amino acids. Germline V gene lookup returns CDR1 SGHRS and CDR2 YFSETQ. TCRdb's copy holds only in-frame clones and misses some; the assay was immunoSEQ multiplex PCR. This sample carries 380,000 or so clones, 83% of them seen once, and the ten largest clones take approximately 7.8%. Indicated treatment: approximately 18 received Ad26.COV2.S at low or high dose, single or two shots; roughly 5 received placebo; per-sample allocation not given. At day 63 after the first vaccine or placebo injection, samples were drawn.

J is TRBJ2-5 and V is TRBV5-1; D not resolved. This specimen was peripheral blood, taken in a trial of Ad26.COV2.S vaccine versus placebo. This receptor was taken from a person aged 18-65 years who received the Ad26.COV2.S COVID-19 vaccine or a placebo. CDR3 region: CASSLVDIQETQYF. In nucleotides, the CDR3 is TGCGCCAGCAGCTTGGTCGACATCCAAGAGACCCAGTACTTC.